One and the same sample provided the 22 T cell receptor beta chains below, sequenced in a study of blood T cells in healthy people across ages. PCR was performed a second time for about 7 to 11 cycles using a sample-barcoded 5' primer and a J-beta primer mix. TCRdb itself ran the 5' RACE reads through MiXCR, one entry per CDR3 protein. The profile shows around 1,800,000 distinct CDR3 sequences, about 39% of them singletons. Sequencing was done on a sample of blood. These receptors all come from a human donor in good health.

This clonotype was counted between two and nine times. The gene calls are TRBV29-1 and TRBJ2-7; no definite D call. The CDR3 runs 12 residues. The ends were cut back, 1 base at V and 6 bases at J, with 10 bases in the middle. Germline V CDR1 and CDR2: SQVTM, ANQGSEA. CDR3 in DNA: TGCAGCGTTGAAGTGCTCTGGGGCGAGCAGTACTTC. Residues: CSVEVLWGEQYF.

This clonotype was seen a handful of times. This chain joins TRBV6-5 and TRBJ2-5, with D tentatively TRBD2 (7 bases). Germline V gene lookup returns CDR1 MNHEY and CDR2 SVGAGI. V lost 9 bases and J lost 4, with 21 bases in between. The CDR3 consists of 15 residues. CDR3 amino acids: CASSTLRGLGETQYF. The CDR3 coding sequence is TGTGCCAGTTCCACTTTGCGGGGGCTGGGAGAGACCCAGTACTTC.

CDR3 loop: CASRPDGGNTEAFF. CDR3 coding DNA: TGTGCCAGCAGGCCTGACGGGGGGAACACTGAAGCTTTCTTT. The chain recombines TRBV12-3 or TRBV12-4 with TRBJ1-1; weak D call: TRBD1 (5 bases). Trimming cost V 6 bases and J 1 base, with 12 bases left between them. The CDR3 is 14 amino acids.

The chain employs TRBV5-1 and TRBJ2-5; D may match TRBD1 or TRBD2 (6 bases each). Germline values: CDR1 SGHRS, CDR2 YFSETQ. The CDR3 contains 16 residues. V was pared by 4 bases and J by 1 base, with 17 bases between. The CDR3 nucleotides are TGCGCCAGCAGCAACCCCGGGGGCCTAGGCCAAGAGACCCAGTACTTC. Its protein product is CASSNPGGLGQETQYF.

About this clonotype: The junction shows a germline mismatch at one end, possibly a read error. The V call is TRBV11-2, the J call TRBJ2-7; D is perhaps TRBD1 (6 bases). There are 15 residues in the CDR3. The germline CDR1 and CDR2 sequences are SGHAT and FQNNGV. CDR3: CACSLNRDSSYEQYF. The CDR3 coding sequence is TGTGCCTGCAGCCTAAACAGGGATTCGTCCTACGAGCAGTACTTC.

The rearrangement joins TRBV19 to TRBJ2-4, with D possibly TRBD2 on 6 matching bases. With the DNA end fitting TRBJ2-7 better, the J assignment may be wrong. Germline CDR1 and CDR2: LNHDA and SQIVND (reference sequence). This CDR3 spans 14 amino acids. CDR3 nucleotide sequence: TGTGCCAGTAGCATTAGGAACGGGGGTTACGAGCAGTACTTC. Amino acids: CASSIRNGGYEQYF.

This clonotype was detected only a few times. The chain couples TRBV6-5 to TRBJ2-3; TRBD2 matches at 9 bases. The germline CDR1 and CDR2 sequences are MNHEY and SVGAGI. Trimming cost V 2 bases and J 5 bases; bases outside gene matches: 5. CDR3 size: 15 residues. In nucleotides, the CDR3 is TGTGCCAGCAGTTACCCGGGACTAGCAGGAGATACGCAGTATTTT. It translates to CASSYPGLAGDTQYF.

This sequence joins TRBV5-5 and TRBJ2-3; D might be TRBD1 (5 bases). The CDR3 is 15 residues long. V lost 0 bases to trimming and J lost 5 bases, with 13 bases between them. CDR1 is SGHKS and CDR2 is YYEKEE in the germline V gene (reference sequence). CDR3 nucleotide sequence: TGTGCCAGCAGCTTGGCCCCGCAGGGTCAAGATACGCAGTATTTT. Protein: CASSLAPQGQDTQYF.

J is TRBJ2-1 and V is TRBV20-1, with D unclear. This CDR3 has 16 residues. The germline gives CDR1 DFQATT, CDR2 SNEGSKA (reference sequence). V shed 5 bases and J shed 9 bases, with 26 bases lying between them. CDR3 amino acids: CSAQSTGLDALGEQFF. CDR3 sequence (DNA): TGCAGTGCTCAATCCACTGGGCTAGATGCTCTAGGTGAGCAGTTCTTC.

Of note for this clonotype: The junction shows a germline mismatch at one end, possibly a read error. The rearrangement links TRBV7-2 to TRBJ1-1; 8 bases line up with TRBD1. The CDR3 contains 18 residues. Germline V gene lookup returns CDR1 SGHTA and CDR2 FQGNSA. In nucleotides, the CDR3 is TGTGCCAGCAGCTTAGCCGATACCGGGACAGGCACGAACACTGAAGTTTTCTTT. It yields the protein CASSLADTGTGTNTEVFF.

The chain joins TRBV15 to TRBJ2-1, with 10 bases lining up with TRBD2. The CDR3 has 14 amino acids. Germline lookup yields CDR1 LNHNV and CDR2 YYDKDF (reference sequence). Trimming at V came to 2 bases and at J to 13 bases, leaving 8 bases not matched to a gene. The CDR3 nucleotides are TGTGCCACCAGCAGATTAGCGGGGGGTGAGACCCAGTTCTTC. This codes for CATSRLAGGETQFF.

The table lists this clonotype with many counts. The V call is TRBV3-1, the J call TRBJ2-4; 7 bases align to TRBD2. The germline gives CDR1 LGHDT, CDR2 YNNKEL (reference sequence). The CDR3 extends over 13 amino acids. J was trimmed by 13 bases and V by 3 bases; bases with no gene match: 9. CDR3: CASSQRSSREQYF. CDR3 bases: TGTGCCAGCAGCCAGAGATCGTCGCGGGAGCAGTACTTC. The whole variable domain, remainder taken from reference TRBV3-1 and TRBJ2-4, is DTAVSQTPKYLVTQMGNDKSIKCEQNLGHDTMYWYKQDSKKFLKIMFSYNNKELIINETVPNRFSPKSPDKAHLNLHINSLELGDSAVYFCASSQRSSREQYFGAGTRLSVL.

The sample holds a few counts of this clonotype. V gene TRBV20-1 combines with J gene TRBJ1-2; D remains unclear. Germline CDR1 reads DFQATT; CDR2 reads SNEGSKA (reference sequence). The CDR3 is 14 amino acids. V gave up 0 bases and J gave up 3 bases, with 11 bases separating them. The CDR3 sequence: CSARDGVSYYGYTF. DNA of the CDR3: TGCAGTGCTAGAGATGGGGTCAGCTACTATGGCTACACCTTC.

The V gene is TRBV10-3, the J gene TRBJ2-4; D perhaps matches TRBD2 (6 bases). This CDR3 is 16 amino acids long. V gave up 3 bases and J gave up 13 bases, with 25 bases separating them. The germline V gene encodes CDR1 ENHRY and CDR2 SYGVKD. DNA for the CDR3: TGTGCCATCAGTGATGGCCAGGGAGGATCCCAATATGAGCAGTACTTC. It is translated as CAISDGQGGSQYEQYF.

The chain couples TRBV4-1 to TRBJ1-2, with no clear D. V was pared by 0 bases and J by 0 bases, with 11 bases between. The CDR3 runs 16 residues. Germline V lookup: CDR1 MGHRA, CDR2 YSYEKL. DNA of the CDR3: TGCGCCAGCAGCCAAGAATCGGACCTATCTAACTATGGCTACACCTTC. Residues: CASSQESDLSNYGYTF.

About this clonotype: Germline and junction disagree at one end, which may indicate a read error. The chain couples TRBV3-1 to TRBJ1-2; 7 nucleotides line up with TRBD1. CDR1 is LGHDT, CDR2 YNNKEL, per germline (reference sequence). The length of the CDR3 is 15 residues. For the CDR3, the DNA is TGTGCCAACAGCCGAGTGGGGACAGCTAACTATGGCTACACCTTC. Amino acids: CANSRVGTANYGYTF. Drawing the rest from reference TRBV3-1 and TRBJ1-2, the complete variable domain is DTAVSQTPKYLVTQMGNDKSIKCEQNLGHDTMYWYKQDSKKFLKIMFSYNNKELIINETVPNRFSPKSPDKAHLNLHINSLELGDSAVYFCANSRVGTANYGYTFGSGTRLTVV.

Comments on this clonotype: This could be a read error, since a much larger clone is one nucleotide away. The chain is built from TRBV3-1 and TRBJ1-6; D gene unclear. V was cut by 1 base and J by 8 bases, with 6 bases left in between. Germline V gene sequence: CDR1 LGHDT, CDR2 YNNKEL (reference sequence). CDR3 length: 13 residues. The CDR3 sequence: CASSQVQDSPLHF. For the CDR3, the DNA is TGTGCCAGCAGCCAAGTTCAGGATTCACCCCTCCACTTT.

This clonotype was seen a few times. The CDR3 is CSARDQGANYGYTF. In nucleotides, the CDR3 is TGCAGTGCTAGAGATCAGGGGGCGAACTATGGCTACACCTTC. This rearrangement joins TRBV20-1 to TRBJ1-2, with 8 bases fitting TRBD1. Trimming at V came to 0 bases and at J to 2 bases, leaving 2 bases not matched to a gene. CDR3 length equals 14 residues. CDR1 is DFQATT and CDR2 is SNEGSKA in the germline V gene (reference sequence).

This clonotype has a handful of counts. The chain couples TRBV7-3 to TRBJ1-2; TRBD1 is a possible D gene (6 bases). CDR3 length: 12 amino acids. V was clipped by 0 bases and J by 14 bases, with 13 bases between them. CDR1 SGHTA and CDR2 FQGTGA come from the germline V gene. The CDR3 sequence: CASSLTRAGETF. The CDR3 bases are TGTGCCAGCAGCTTAACGCGGGCAGGGGAGACCTTC.

Regarding this clonotype: This may arise from a read error, as a much more abundant clone is one base away. V and J are TRBV3-1 and TRBJ2-1; 10 positions agree with TRBD2. This CDR3 is 15 amino acids long. CDR1 is LGHDT and CDR2 is YNNKEL in the germline V gene (reference sequence). The V and J ends lost 5 bases and 6 bases, in that order; junction bases with no gene match: 7. This chain's CDR3 is CASSFSGGTFNEQFF. The CDR3 coding sequence is TGTGCCAGCAGCTTTAGCGGGGGGACCTTCAATGAGCAGTTCTTC.

The chain uses TRBV6-5 and TRBJ1-1; D is undetermined. CDR1 and CDR2 from the germline V gene are MNHEY and SVGAGI. Trimming cost V 0 bases and J 9 bases, with 11 bases left between them. This CDR3 contains 13 residues. The CDR3 DNA reads TGTGCCAGCAGTTACTCAGGCGGGAGTCAAGCTTTCTTT. Encoded protein: CASSYSGGSQAFF.

The chain uses TRBV5-6 and TRBJ1-2; D gene ambiguous. Trimming cost V 4 bases and J 8 bases, with 15 bases left between them. CDR1 and CDR2 (germline): SGHDT, YYEEEE. The CDR3 is made up of 13 amino acids. The CDR3 bases are TGTGCCAGCAGCCGAGTGGCCTTGGAAGGCTACACCTTC. It yields the protein CASSRVALEGYTF. Using reference TRBV5-6 and TRBJ1-2 for the parts outside the CDR3, the full variable domain is DAGVTQSPTHLIKTRGQQVTLRCSPKSGHDTVSWYQQALGQGPQFIFQYYEEEERQRGNFPDRFSGHQFPNYSSELNVNALLLGDSALYLCASSRVALEGYTFGSGTRLTVV.